The 16 T cell receptor beta chains in this list originate from one sample, sequenced in a study of T cell changes during pregnancy in multiple sclerosis. Sequencing was performed with immunoSEQ multiplex PCR; in TCRdb, only in-frame clones are kept and a portion is missing. The table shows around 30,000 clones, with around 90% occurring only once. Here the sequenced sample was CD8+ T cells from peripheral blood mononuclear cells, taken in the first trimester of pregnancy. The source of these receptors is a female donor with multiple sclerosis, enrolled in a pregnancy study.

The chain employs TRBV29-1 and TRBJ2-5, with TRBD1 matching over 9 bases. CDR1 is SQVTM, CDR2 ANQGSEA, per germline. V lost 3 bases to trimming and J lost 4 bases; unmatched junction nucleotides: 15. This CDR3 spans 17 amino acids. This chain's CDR3 is CSVDYHIVGQGGETQYF. The CDR3 DNA reads TGCAGCGTTGACTACCACATCGTGGGACAGGGAGGAGAGACCCAGTACTTC.

The V call is TRBV29-1, the J call TRBJ1-1; 8 bases are shared with TRBD1. V lost 7 bases to trimming and J lost 5 bases; unmatched junction nucleotides: 9. The CDR3 extends over 13 amino acids. Germline assignment: CDR1 SQVTM and CDR2 ANQGSEA. CDR3: CSAGQDAGTEAFF. The CDR3 region has the DNA TGCAGCGCGGGACAGGACGCGGGGACTGAAGCTTTCTTT.

V gene TRBV11-2 combines with J gene TRBJ1-6, with D perhaps matching TRBD1 (5 bases). Trimming pared 5 bases from V and 10 bases from J, leaving 21 bases between. This CDR3 comprises 16 residues. Looked up from germline, CDR1 is SGHAT and CDR2 is FQNNGV. In DNA form, the CDR3 reads TGTGCCAGCAGCCCTACGGGACTCGATGAATTATCACCCCTCCACTTT. Amino acid sequence: CASSPTGLDELSPLHF.

The J gene is TRBJ2-1, the V gene TRBV27; 8 bases align to TRBD2. The trim removed 6 bases at V and 6 bases at J, leaving 7 bases unmatched. CDR1 is MNHEY, CDR2 SMNVEV, per germline (reference sequence). This CDR3 has 14 residues. The CDR3 sequence: CASSQRETLNEQFF. The CDR3 DNA sequence: TGTGCCAGCAGCCAGCGGGAGACTCTCAATGAGCAGTTCTTC.

The V call is TRBV25-1, the J call TRBJ2-7; a possible D gene is TRBD2 (5 bases). CDR3 length equals 13 residues. Germline loops: CDR1 MGHDK, CDR2 SYGVNS. V was cut by 4 bases and J by 6 bases, with 13 bases left in between. The CDR3 DNA follows: TGTGCCAGCAGTGCTCAAGAGGGAGTCGAGCAGTACTTC. It translates to CASSAQEGVEQYF.

The V gene is TRBV4-2, the J gene TRBJ1-1, with D maybe TRBD1 (6 bases). Germline V CDR1 and CDR2: LGHNA, YNFKEQ. V shed 0 bases and J shed 8 bases, with 13 bases lying between them. There are 14 residues in the CDR3. CDR3 sequence: CASSQDEQGGEAFF. The CDR3 nucleotides read TGTGCCAGCAGCCAAGATGAACAGGGTGGGGAAGCTTTCTTT.

Here the CDR3 reads CASSADGILEDEQYF. The CDR3 nucleotides are TGTGCCAGCAGCGCGGACGGGATACTGGAGGACGAGCAGTACTTC. The chain is built from TRBV9 and TRBJ2-7; a possible D gene is TRBD2 (5 bases). The V end lost 3 bases, the J end lost 5 bases, and 18 bases lay between the germline ends. Germline V gene data show CDR1 as SGDLS and CDR2 as YYNGEE. This CDR3 comprises 15 residues.

The J gene is TRBJ2-3, the V gene TRBV4-1, with a tentative D call TRBD2 (5 bases). The V gene's germline CDR1 is MGHRA and CDR2 YSYEKL. Deletions cut 1 base from V and 6 bases from J, with 8 bases between. CDR3 length: 13 residues. CDR3 in amino acids: CASSQVGEDTQYF. Here the CDR3 DNA reads TGCGCCAGCAGCCAAGTTGGGGAGGATACGCAGTATTTT.

The chain joins TRBV5-1 to TRBJ1-1; D may be TRBD1 (5 bases). V was trimmed by 4 bases and J by 6 bases, leaving 19 bases between them. This CDR3 region has 15 residues. Germline V CDR1 and CDR2: SGHRS, YFSETQ. CDR3 nucleotide sequence: TGCGCCAGCAGCGGGGGAGGACCGCTCGGCCCTGAAGCTTTCTTT. Protein sequence: CASSGGGPLGPEAFF.

The V gene is TRBV20-1, the J gene TRBJ2-3; D is unclear. The CDR3 runs to 9 residues. Trimming cost V 6 bases and J 6 bases, with 4 bases left between them. CDR1 and CDR2 (germline): DFQATT, SNEGSKA (reference sequence). The CDR3 region is CSAEDTQYF. Written as DNA, the CDR3 is TGCAGTGCGGAGGATACGCAGTATTTT.

V usage is TRBV6-4 and J usage is TRBJ2-2, with 11 nucleotides matching TRBD2. Germline-derived CDR1 and CDR2 are MRHNA and SNTAGT. The CDR3 has 16 amino acids. The V and J ends lost 6 bases and 6 bases, in that order; junction bases with no gene match: 9. In nucleotides, the CDR3 is TGTGCCAGCAGCCAAACCGGACTAGCGGGTGCCGGGGAGCTGTTTTTT. It codes for CASSQTGLAGAGELFF.

The V and J genes are TRBV4-3 and TRBJ2-7, with 8 positions matching TRBD1. This CDR3 has 16 amino acids. CDR1 LGHNA and CDR2 YSLEER come from the germline V gene. V was pared by 6 bases and J by 0 bases, with 10 bases of the junction left unmatched. CDR3 amino acids: CASSFRGQRTSYEQYF. The CDR3 DNA reads TGCGCCAGCAGTTTCAGGGGGCAGCGAACCTCCTACGAGCAGTACTTC.

This CDR3 reads CANSRDRRSNQPQHF. The DNA for the CDR3 is TGTGCCAACAGCCGGGACAGGCGTAGCAATCAGCCCCAGCATTTT. This rearrangement joins TRBV2 to TRBJ1-5; 8 nucleotides align to TRBD1. V gave up 10 bases and J gave up 0 bases; unmatched junction bases: 8. CDR3 length equals 15 residues. Looked up from germline, CDR1 is SNHLY and CDR2 is FYNNEI.

In its sample, this clone was seen a few times. The CDR3 sequence is CASRVGLAGLYNEQFF. For the CDR3, the DNA is TGTGCCAGCAGAGTGGGGCTAGCGGGACTCTACAATGAGCAGTTCTTC. The gene calls are TRBV28 and TRBJ2-1, with 9 nucleotides matching TRBD2. Germline loops: CDR1 MDHEN, CDR2 SYDVKM. J gave up 3 bases and V 6 bases, and 9 bases lay outside the gene matches. The CDR3 contains 16 residues.

The chain couples TRBV2 to TRBJ2-5, with TRBD2 matching over 13 bases. The V gene end was trimmed by 6 bases and the J gene end by 4 bases; junction bases not matched to a gene: 5. Germline V gene lookup returns CDR1 SNHLY and CDR2 FYNNEI. The CDR3 contains 15 residues. The CDR3 bases are TGTGCCAGCAGCCTCGGACTAGCGGGAGTAGAGACCCAGTACTTC. Residues: CASSLGLAGVETQYF.

This clone was seen only once. The chain has TRBV27 and TRBJ1-1; 7 bases line up with TRBD1. V was clipped by 5 bases and J by 4 bases; unmatched bases: 4. In germline, CDR1 is MNHEY, CDR2 SMNVEV (reference sequence). This CDR3 comprises 13 residues. The DNA for the CDR3 is TGTGCCAGCAGTCCAACAGGGGTCACTGAAGCTTTCTTT. The encoded protein is CASSPTGVTEAFF.